This T cell receptor (beta chain) was sequenced during a study of shared clonotypes between healthy human individuals. Study context: The donor pool was made up of a couple of women and a few men aged 18 to 49.

Method: immunoSEQ multiplex PCR; TCRdb's copy keeps in-frame clones and lacks some. Among about 600,000 clones listed, around three quarters were seen once. There are 13 residues in the CDR3. Trimming removed 0 bases from V and 8 bases from J, with 10 bases in between. CDR1 and CDR2 (germline): LGHNA, YNFKEQ. This clone was seen a few times. The antigen is undetermined. Without sorting, samples used about 90 million PBMCs for genomic DNA. Study-wide results and limits: The low donor count limited represented genetic and exposure-history diversity. Apart from blood, nothing was sampled; tissue repertoires likely differ.

V gene TRBV4-2 combines with J gene TRBJ1-1; no clear D. The origin of this receptor is a woman between 40 and 50 years old in good health. Some clones in this sample may be carry-over from other donors' samples. The specimen sequenced was PBMCs. CDR3 sequence (DNA): TGTGCCAGCAGCCAAGAAAATGTTGACGAAGCTTTCTTT. This sequence encodes CASSQENVDEAFF.